This T cell receptor (beta chain) was documented in a study of T cells in Graves' hyperthyroidism and ophthalmopathy. This clonotype was seen ten or more times. RNA transcripts were the template for amplifying TCR beta CDR3 regions. When the TCR CDR3 underwent first-round RT-PCR, the HTBI primer set was used. In TCRdb, the multiplex PCR reads were re-called with MiXCR into one record per CDR3 protein. Of about 300,000 distinct CDR3 sequences listed, roughly 17% are singletons. V lost 8 bases to trimming and J lost 6 bases; unmatched junction nucleotides: 10. Germline-derived CDR1 and CDR2 are SEHNR and FQNEAQ (reference sequence). The CDR3 is made up of 13 amino acids.

This clonotype originated in a man aged 25 to 40 with Graves' hyperthyroidism. This rearrangement joins TRBV7-9 to TRBJ2-7; 7 nucleotides match TRBD2. Input material: blood. This CDR3 is CASGIAPGGEQYF. The CDR3 DNA reads as TGTGCCAGCGGAATCGCCCCGGGAGGCGAGCAGTACTTC.